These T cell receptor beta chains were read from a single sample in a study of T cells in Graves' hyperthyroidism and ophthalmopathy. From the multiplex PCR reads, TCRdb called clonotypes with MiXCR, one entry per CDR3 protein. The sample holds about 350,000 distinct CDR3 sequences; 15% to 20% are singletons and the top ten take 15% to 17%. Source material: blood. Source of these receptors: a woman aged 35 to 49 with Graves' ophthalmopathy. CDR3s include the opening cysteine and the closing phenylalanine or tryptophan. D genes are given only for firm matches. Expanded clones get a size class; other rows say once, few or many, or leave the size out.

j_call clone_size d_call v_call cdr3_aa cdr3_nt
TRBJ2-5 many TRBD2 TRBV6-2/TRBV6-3 CASMGGPKTQYF TGTGCCAGCATGGGAGGGCCGAAGACCCAGTACTTC
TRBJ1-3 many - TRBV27 CASSPWGFPSGNTIYF TGTGCCAGCAGTCCCTGGGGGTTCCCCTCTGGAAACACCATATATTTT
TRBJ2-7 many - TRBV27 CASSPLEGLSSYEQYF TGTGCCAGCAGTCCTCTTGAGGGCTTAAGCTCCTACGAGCAGTACTTC
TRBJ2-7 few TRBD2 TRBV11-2 CASSLGAGDSYEQYF TGTGCCAGCAGCTTAGGAGCGGGGGATTCCTACGAGCAGTACTTC
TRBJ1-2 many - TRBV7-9 CASSLFRGFSYGYTF TGTGCCAGCAGCTTATTCAGGGGATTTAGCTATGGCTACACCTTC
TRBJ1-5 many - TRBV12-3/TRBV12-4 CASTGLSNQPQHF TGTGCCAGCACGGGGCTTAGCAATCAGCCCCAGCATTTT
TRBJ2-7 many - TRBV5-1 CASSQRTETYEQYF TGCGCCAGCAGCCAAAGGACGGAAACCTACGAGCAGTACTTC
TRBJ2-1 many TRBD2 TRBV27 CASSKAGGLTYNEQFF TGTGCCAGCAGTAAAGCGGGAGGTTTGACCTACAATGAGCAGTTCTTC
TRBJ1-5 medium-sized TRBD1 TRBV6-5 CASSLGQGVHQPQHF TGTGCCAGCAGCCTCGGACAGGGGGTCCATCAGCCCCAGCATTTT
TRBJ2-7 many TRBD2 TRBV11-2 CASSSTSGSYEQYF TGTGCCAGTAGTTCCACTAGCGGATCCTACGAGCAGTACTTC
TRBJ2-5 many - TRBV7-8 CASSPITSALETQYF TGTGCCAGCAGCCCGATCACTAGTGCCCTAGAGACCCAGTACTTC
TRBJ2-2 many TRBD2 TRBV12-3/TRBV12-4 CASRSRLAGETGELFF TGTGCCAGCAGATCACGACTAGCGGGAGAGACCGGGGAGCTGTTTTTT
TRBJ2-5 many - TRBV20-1 CSATSPQETQYF TGCAGTGCAACCTCGCCCCAAGAGACCCAGTACTTC
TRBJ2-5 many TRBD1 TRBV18 CASSPGTGSLETQYF TGTGCCAGCTCACCAGGGACAGGGTCGTTGGAGACCCAGTACTTC
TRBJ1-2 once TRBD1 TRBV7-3 CASSQTGGVIYGYTF TGTGCCAGCAGCCAAACAGGGGGCGTTATATATGGCTACACCTTC
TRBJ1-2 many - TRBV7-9 CASSPALGANYGYTF TGTGCCAGCAGCCCGGCCCTGGGAGCTAACTATGGCTACACCTTC
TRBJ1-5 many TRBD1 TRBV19 CASSMGDRVGNQPQHF TGTGCCAGTAGTATGGGGGACAGGGTCGGGAATCAGCCCCAGCATTTT
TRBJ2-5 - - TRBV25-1 CASSERLGASQETQYF TGTGCCAGCAGTGAAAGGCTGGGAGCGTCTCAAGAGACCCAGTACTTC
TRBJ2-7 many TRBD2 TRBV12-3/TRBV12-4 CASRPTGTTYEQYF TGTGCCAGCAGGCCTACCGGGACTACATACGAGCAGTACTTC
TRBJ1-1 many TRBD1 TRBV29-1 CSVEDRGRHLNTEAFF TGCAGCGTTGAAGATAGGGGGCGTCATCTGAACACTGAAGCTTTCTTT
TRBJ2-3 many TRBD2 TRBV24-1 CATSEPAGKSTDTQYF TGTGCCACCAGTGAACCAGCGGGAAAAAGCACAGATACGCAGTATTTT
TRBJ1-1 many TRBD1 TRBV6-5 CASSYSKGARENTEAFF TGTGCCAGCAGTTACTCGAAGGGGGCAAGAGAGAACACTGAAGCTTTCTTT
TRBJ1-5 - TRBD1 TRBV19 CASSMGQGMGQPQHF TGTGCCAGTAGTATGGGACAGGGGATGGGCCAGCCCCAGCATTTT
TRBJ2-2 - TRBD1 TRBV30 CAWGTGPAGELFF TGTGCCTGGGGGACAGGGCCCGCCGGGGAGCTGTTTTTT
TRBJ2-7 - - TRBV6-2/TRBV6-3 CASSSGTASSYEQYF TGTGCCAGCAGTTCCGGGACCGCGAGCTCCTACGAGCAGTACTTC
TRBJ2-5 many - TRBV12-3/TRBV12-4 CASSFARRGLAETQYF TGTGCCAGCAGTTTTGCTCGGAGGGGATTAGCAGAGACCCAGTACTTC
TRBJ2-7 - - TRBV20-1 CSASPGLPSPWEQYF TGCAGTGCTAGTCCCGGACTACCGTCCCCCTGGGAGCAGTACTTC
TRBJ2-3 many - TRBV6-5 CASSSRAGDTQYF TGTGCCAGCAGTTCAAGGGCGGGAGATACGCAGTATTTT
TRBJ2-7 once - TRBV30 CAWSNSGFSSYEQYF TGTGCCTGGAGTAATTCAGGCTTCTCCTCCTACGAGCAGTACTTC
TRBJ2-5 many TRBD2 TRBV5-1 CASSQRSGIRQETQYF TGCGCCAGCAGCCAGAGGAGCGGGATAAGGCAAGAGACCCAGTACTTC
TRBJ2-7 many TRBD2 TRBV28 CASRRTSGSSGQYF TGTGCCAGCAGGAGGACTAGCGGGAGTTCTGGGCAGTACTTC
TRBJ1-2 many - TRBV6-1 CASGGTSVYGYTF TGTGCCAGCGGGGGGACATCAGTATATGGCTACACCTTC
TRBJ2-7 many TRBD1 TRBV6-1 CASSGRQGAGEQYF TGTGCCAGCAGTGGACGACAGGGGGCCGGGGAGCAGTACTTC
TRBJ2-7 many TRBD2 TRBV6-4 CASTEGLAASYEQYF TGTGCCAGCACCGAGGGACTAGCGGCCTCCTACGAGCAGTACTTC
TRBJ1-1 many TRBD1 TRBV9 CASSTGVRTEAFF TGTGCCAGCAGCACAGGGGTTCGCACTGAAGCTTTCTTT
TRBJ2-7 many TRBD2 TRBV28 CASSPPLAGAPSYEQYF TGTGCCAGCAGTCCCCCGCTAGCGGGAGCCCCCTCCTACGAGCAGTACTTC
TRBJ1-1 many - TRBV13 CASSFRDENTEAFF TGTGCCAGCAGCTTCCGCGATGAGAACACTGAAGCTTTCTTT
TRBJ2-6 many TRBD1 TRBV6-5 CASSSDRGVSGANVLTF TGTGCCAGCAGTTCGGACAGGGGGGTCTCTGGGGCCAACGTCCTGACTTTC
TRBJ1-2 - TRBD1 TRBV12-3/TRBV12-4 CASSPGQHINYGYTF TGTGCCAGCAGTCCGGGACAGCACATTAACTATGGCTACACCTTC
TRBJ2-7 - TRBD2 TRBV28 CASRQRGDYEQYF TGTGCCAGCAGACAGCGGGGGGACTACGAGCAGTACTTC
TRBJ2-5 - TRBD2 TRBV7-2 CASSLFGGGAETQYF TGTGCCAGCAGCTTATTCGGCGGGGGGGCGGAGACCCAGTACTTC
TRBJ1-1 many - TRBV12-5 CASGKLNTEAFF TGTGCTAGTGGAAAGTTGAACACTGAAGCTTTCTTT
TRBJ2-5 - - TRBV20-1 CSARDWRTEETQYF TGCAGTGCTAGAGATTGGCGGACAGAAGAGACCCAGTACTTC
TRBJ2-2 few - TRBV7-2 CASTPSRELFF TGTGCCAGCACCCCGTCCAGGGAGCTGTTTTTT
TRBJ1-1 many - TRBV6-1 CASRSAGRGTEAFF TGTGCCAGCAGGAGCGCGGGGCGCGGGACTGAAGCTTTCTTT
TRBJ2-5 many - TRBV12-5 CASGLVLGRGPAQETQYF TGTGCTAGTGGTTTGGTTTTAGGCAGGGGTCCCGCTCAAGAGACCCAGTACTTC
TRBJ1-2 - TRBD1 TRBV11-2 CASSPRGQGVYRGYTF TGTGCCAGCAGCCCCCGCGGACAGGGGGTTTATCGGGGCTACACCTTC
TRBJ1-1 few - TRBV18 CASSQGLTEAFF TGTGCCAGCTCCCAAGGGCTCACTGAAGCTTTCTTT
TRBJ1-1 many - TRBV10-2 CASRVGGDTEAFF TGCGCCAGCAGAGTAGGGGGGGACACTGAAGCTTTCTTT
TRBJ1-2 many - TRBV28 CASSLRPGEGYTF TGTGCCAGCAGTTTAAGGCCAGGGGAGGGCTACACCTTC
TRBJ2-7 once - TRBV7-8 CASSLAAGSLSYEQYF TGTGCCAGCAGCTTAGCTGCAGGATCTCTCTCCTACGAGCAGTACTTC
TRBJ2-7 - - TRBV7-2 CASSLVQGYVYEQYF TGTGCCAGCAGCTTAGTACAGGGCTATGTATACGAGCAGTACTTC
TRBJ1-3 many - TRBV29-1 CSVSDGNTIYF TGCAGCGTAAGCGATGGAAACACCATATATTTT
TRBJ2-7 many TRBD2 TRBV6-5 CASSHGLARGPLREQYF TGTGCCAGCAGTCATGGACTAGCGCGGGGACCTCTTAGGGAGCAGTACTTC
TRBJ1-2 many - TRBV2 CASSERTYGYTF TGTGCCAGCAGTGAGAGGACCTATGGCTACACCTTC
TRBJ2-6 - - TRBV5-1 CASSFQGPDGANVLTF TGCGCCAGCAGCTTCCAGGGGCCAGATGGGGCCAACGTCCTGACTTTC
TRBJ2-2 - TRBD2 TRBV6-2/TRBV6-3 CASSPGGLAGEGGELFF TGTGCCAGCAGTCCCGGCGGTCTAGCGGGAGAAGGCGGGGAGCTGTTTTTT
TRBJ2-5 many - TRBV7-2 CASSRSVASIQETQYF TGTGCCAGCAGCCGCAGTGTGGCTTCCATCCAAGAGACCCAGTACTTC
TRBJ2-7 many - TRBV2 CASSERGTTIYEQYF TGTGCCAGCAGTGAACGGGGCACAACCATTTACGAGCAGTACTTC